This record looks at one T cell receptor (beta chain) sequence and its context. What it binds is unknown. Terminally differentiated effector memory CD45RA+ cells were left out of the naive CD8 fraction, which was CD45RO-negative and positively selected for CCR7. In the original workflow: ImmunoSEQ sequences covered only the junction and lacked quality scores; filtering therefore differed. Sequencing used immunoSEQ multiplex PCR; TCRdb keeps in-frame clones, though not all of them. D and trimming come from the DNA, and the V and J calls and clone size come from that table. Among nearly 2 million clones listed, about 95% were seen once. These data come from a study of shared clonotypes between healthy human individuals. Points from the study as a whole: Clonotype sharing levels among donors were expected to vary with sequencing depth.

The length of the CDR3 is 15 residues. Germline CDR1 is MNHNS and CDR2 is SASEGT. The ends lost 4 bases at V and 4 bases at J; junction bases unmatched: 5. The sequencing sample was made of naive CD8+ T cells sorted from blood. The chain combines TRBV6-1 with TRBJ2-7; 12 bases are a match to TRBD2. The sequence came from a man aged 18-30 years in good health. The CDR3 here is CASSVTGLAGYEQYF. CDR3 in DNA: TGTGCCAGCAGTGTAACCGGACTAGCGGGGTACGAGCAGTACTTC.